This entry lists 20 T cell receptor beta chains sequenced from one sample in a study of T cells in Graves' hyperthyroidism and ophthalmopathy. Using RNA transcripts as the source, TCR beta CDR3 regions were amplified. When the TCR CDR3 underwent first-round RT-PCR, the HTBI primer set was used. TCRdb used MiXCR to reprocess the multiplex PCR reads, holding one entry per CDR3 protein. Among around 110,000 distinct CDR3 sequences listed, approximately 15% were seen once. Sequencing was carried out using blood. These receptors were taken from a woman in her fifties or sixties with Graves' hyperthyroidism.

This clonotype was recorded many times. This chain uses TRBV6-1 with TRBJ2-1; TRBD2 matches at 7 bases. With 6 bases clipped from V and 1 base from J, the junction kept 6 bases outside the gene matches. Per the germline V gene, CDR1 is MNHNS and CDR2 is SASEGT. The CDR3 has 15 amino acids. This chain's CDR3 is CASSRTRGSYNEQFF. As DNA, the CDR3 is TGTGCCAGCAGCAGGACTAGGGGTTCCTACAATGAGCAGTTCTTC.

This clonotype has ten or more counts. Relative to the germline gene, one junction end is altered; a read error may explain this. This chain uses TRBV7-7 with TRBJ2-5; TRBD2 aligns across 8 bases. Germline CDR1 SSHAT, CDR2 FNYEAQ (reference sequence). CDR3 size: 15 residues. The CDR3 reads CASSLTTSAQETQYF. The CDR3 bases are TGTGCTAGCAGCCTCACGACTAGCGCACAAGAGACCCAGTACTTC.

This clonotype was picked up many times. The chain is built from TRBV7-8 and TRBJ2-4, with TRBD2 as a possible D gene (6 bases). The CDR3 runs to 21 residues. V was shortened by 2 bases and J by 0 bases, with 26 bases between the two germline ends. Germline V gene sequence: CDR1 SGHVS, CDR2 FQNEAQ. CDR3 protein: CASSLLGARTGLELAKNIQYF. The CDR3 DNA reads as TGTGCCAGCAGCTTACTCGGCGCCCGCACGGGACTGGAGCTAGCCAAAAACATTCAGTACTTC.

This clonotype was observed at least ten times. The rearrangement uses TRBV2 and TRBJ1-5; D remains ambiguous. The CDR3 runs 14 residues. Between the trimmed V and J ends, which lost 5 bases and 0 bases, there was a span of 8 bases. Germline V gene sequence: CDR1 SNHLY, CDR2 FYNNEI. This CDR3 is CASSLFFSNQPQHF. CDR3 nucleotide sequence: TGTGCCAGCAGTCTATTTTTTAGCAATCAGCCCCAGCATTTT.

This clonotype came up many times. V usage is TRBV6-1 and J usage is TRBJ2-2; no firm D call. V lost 4 bases and J lost 5, with 8 bases in between. CDR3 length equals 13 residues. Germline CDR1 MNHNS, CDR2 SASEGT. The CDR3 protein is CASSGPVTGELFF. The CDR3 nucleotides read TGTGCCAGCAGTGGCCCCGTTACCGGGGAGCTGTTTTTT.

DNA of the CDR3: TGTGCCAGCAGCCAAGGAACAGGCGTCGCTCAGCCCCAGCATTTT. Its protein product is CASSQGTGVAQPQHF. V and J are TRBV3-1 and TRBJ1-5; D is perhaps TRBD1 (5 bases). V lost 1 base and J lost 6, with 13 bases in between. This CDR3 comprises 15 residues. Germline CDR1 is LGHDT and CDR2 is YNNKEL (reference sequence).

This clonotype was seen repeatedly, ten times or more. The gene calls are TRBV28 and TRBJ1-2; unclear D gene. CDR3 size: 12 residues. Trimming stripped 1 base from V and 8 bases from J, with 8 bases between. Germline CDR1 MDHEN, CDR2 SYDVKM. This CDR3 reads CASSLFGKGYTF. The CDR3 DNA reads TGTGCCAGCAGTTTATTCGGCAAGGGCTACACCTTC.

This clonotype was seen many times. V and J are TRBV6-2 or TRBV6-3 and TRBJ2-7; 9 bases line up with TRBD1. Germline CDR1 MNHEY, CDR2 SVGEGT. Trimming at V came to 5 bases and at J to 0 bases, leaving 5 bases not matched to a gene. The CDR3 spans 15 residues. CDR3 region: CASSAPGQGSYEQYV. For the CDR3, the DNA is TGTGCCAGCAGTGCACCGGGACAGGGCTCCTACGAGCAGTACGTC.

Concerning this clonotype: This sequence may be a read error, since a much larger clone differs from it by one base. This CDR3 reads CASSLPHSNEQFF. As DNA, the CDR3 is TGTGCCAGCAGCCTTCCCCACTCCAATGAGCAGTTCTTC. This chain uses TRBV3-1 with TRBJ2-1, with no clear D. Trimming cost V 4 bases and J 6 bases, with 10 bases left between them. Germline CDR1 and CDR2: LGHDT and YNNKEL (reference sequence). The CDR3 loop spans 13 amino acids.

In this sample, this clonotype turned up many times. The rearrangement joins TRBV5-6 to TRBJ2-1; either TRBD1 or TRBD2 may supply D (5 bases each). CDR1 SGHDT and CDR2 YYEEEE come from the germline V gene. The CDR3 runs to 17 residues. V was trimmed by 0 bases and J by 6 bases, leaving 19 bases between them. The CDR3 reads CASSLVQWGRGSNEQFF. The CDR3 DNA follows: TGTGCCAGCAGCTTGGTTCAATGGGGGAGAGGGAGCAATGAGCAGTTCTTC.

The chain has TRBV4-1 and TRBJ1-4; TRBD1 might be the D (5 bases). The CDR3 extends over 15 amino acids. The germline V gene has CDR1 MGHRA and CDR2 YSYEKL. The V gene lost 6 bases and the J gene lost 7 bases, with 18 bases spanning the gap. DNA of the CDR3: TGCGCCAGCAGACAGGCCCTCAGGGTGGCTGAAAAACTGTTTTTT. This codes for CASRQALRVAEKLFF.

This chain connects TRBV11-1 to TRBJ2-4, with D perhaps matching TRBD1 or TRBD2 (5 bases each). This CDR3 comprises 15 residues. CDR1 SGHAT and CDR2 FQDESV come from the germline V gene (reference sequence). V was pared by 0 bases and J by 2 bases, with 8 bases between. The CDR3 DNA follows: TGTGCCAGCAGCTTAGCGGGGGTACCCAAAAACATTCAGTACTTC. This codes for CASSLAGVPKNIQYF.

Only one count was recorded for this clonotype. This sequence joins TRBV18 and TRBJ1-2, with unresolved D. Germline loops: CDR1 KGHSH, CDR2 LQKENI. The CDR3 has 13 amino acids. The germline V and J ends were trimmed by 2 bases and 7 bases, with 11 bases remaining between them. The CDR3 is CASSPGSGTGYTF. DNA of the CDR3: TGTGCCAGCTCACCAGGGTCAGGAACTGGCTACACCTTC.

Many counts were recorded for this clonotype. The chain links TRBV5-1 to TRBJ1-1; D call uncertain. Germline-derived CDR1 and CDR2 are SGHRS and YFSETQ. The CDR3 length is 13 residues. With 4 bases removed from V and 3 bases from J, the gap between germline ends came to 10 bases. The chain's CDR3 is CASSPDRHTEAFF. The CDR3 coding sequence is TGCGCCAGCAGCCCGGACCGTCACACTGAAGCTTTCTTT.

This clonotype has a count of ten or more. The rearrangement links TRBV7-9 to TRBJ2-5; 9 bases match TRBD1. Trimming took 6 bases from V and 0 from J; bases not matched to a gene: 11. The CDR3 runs to 17 residues. Germline V lookup: CDR1 SEHNR, CDR2 FQNEAQ (reference sequence). CDR3 nucleotide sequence: TGTGCCAGCAGAACCCGGACAGGGGACGCTTACCAAGAGACCCAGTACTTC. Translating gives CASRTRTGDAYQETQYF.

This clonotype has at least ten counts. V is TRBV28 and J is TRBJ2-1; 8 bases agree with TRBD1. This CDR3 spans 10 amino acids. The germline V gene has CDR1 MDHEN and CDR2 SYDVKM. J lost 15 bases, V lost 5 bases, and 3 bases had no gene match. The DNA for the CDR3 is TGTGCCAGCAGTGGACAGGGTGCGTTCTTC. It translates to CASSGQGAFF.

This clonotype was observed at least ten times. The V call is TRBV27, the J call TRBJ2-5, with a possible D match to TRBD2 (5 bases). Trimming took off 8 bases at V and 5 bases at J, with 12 bases between the two ends. The CDR3 extends over 12 amino acids. Germline V gene data show CDR1 as MNHEY and CDR2 as SMNVEV (reference sequence). This CDR3 reads CASGSLGETQYF. The CDR3 DNA follows: TGTGCCAGCGGGAGTCTAGGGGAGACCCAGTACTTC.

This clonotype was found many times. V gene TRBV7-2 combines with J gene TRBJ2-1; perhaps TRBD1 as D (5 bases). V lost 1 base to trimming and J lost 7 bases, with 17 bases between them. The CDR3 runs 16 residues. Germline lookup yields CDR1 SGHTA and CDR2 FQGNSA. In nucleotides, the CDR3 is TGTGCCAGCAGCTTAGGGGGCGGAGCCGGGCGGAATGAGCAGTTCTTC. It encodes CASSLGGGAGRNEQFF. The entire variable domain, with the rest obtained from reference TRBV7-2 and TRBJ2-1, is as follows: GAGVSQSPSNKVTEKGKDVELRCDPISGHTALYWYRQSLGQGLEFLIYFQGNSAPDKSGLPSDRFSAERTGGSVSTLTIQRTQQEDSAVYLCASSLGGGAGRNEQFFGPGTRLTVL.

Ten or more counts support this clonotype. In nucleotides, the CDR3 is TGTGCCAGCAGTGAAGCGCTTCGGGGGGCCCAGCATTTT. Protein product: CASSEALRGAQHF. The V gene is TRBV2, the J gene TRBJ1-5; TRBD1 is a possible D gene (5 bases). Looked up from germline, CDR1 is SNHLY and CDR2 is FYNNEI. The germline V and J ends were trimmed by 0 bases and 11 bases, with 11 bases remaining between them. CDR3 length equals 13 residues.

By sample fraction, this clonotype is medium-sized (0.01 to 0.1%). The rearrangement links TRBV7-8 to TRBJ2-3; 8 positions match TRBD2. The CDR3 covers 14 residues. Trimming at V came to 8 bases and at J to 9 bases, leaving 13 bases not matched to a gene. Germline assignment: CDR1 SGHVS and CDR2 FQNEAQ. CDR3 coding DNA: TGTGCCAGCCAAGCGACTAGCGCGACAGGCACGCAGTATTTT. Amino acids: CASQATSATGTQYF.